These T cell receptor beta chains were read from a single sample in a study of T cell responses to AZD1222 COVID-19 vaccine. The table came from immunoSEQ multiplex PCR; TCRdb's copy has only in-frame clones and leaves some out. The sample comprises over 130,000 clones, about 90% of which are singletons, and 1.5% to 2% rests with the top ten. Specimen: peripheral blood, collected 28 days after the second AZD1222 dose. Receptors were obtained from an adult who received the AZD1222 COVID-19 vaccine. The CDR3 runs from the conserved cysteine through the conserved F or W. Each record gives: D gene, V gene, J gene, clone size, CDR3 DNA, CDR3 protein. A D gene is named only where the DNA matches it firmly. Clone sizes are given selectively: once, few, many, or a class where the clone is expanded.

.	TRBV29-1	TRBJ2-1	.	TGCAGCGTTGAACGGCCGCCCAATGAGCAGTTCTTC	CSVERPPNEQFF
.	TRBV29-1	TRBJ2-5	.	TGCAGCGTAACGGACAATCAAGAGACCCAGTACTTC	CSVTDNQETQYF
TRBD2	TRBV11-3	TRBJ2-3	.	TGTGCCAGCAGTCGGGAGGGCACAGATACGCAGTATTTT	CASSREGTDTQYF
.	TRBV4-3	TRBJ2-2	.	TGCGCCAGCAGCCAAGGGAACTGGCAGGGACTCACCGGGGAGCTGTTTTTT	CASSQGNWQGLTGELFF
TRBD1	TRBV15	TRBJ1-5	once	TGTGCCACCAGCACAATGGACAGGGGGAGGATTCAGCCCCAGCATTTT	CATSTMDRGRIQPQHF
.	TRBV3-1/TRBV3-2	TRBJ2-5	.	TGTGCCAGCAGCCAAGAAGGTGGGGTCTGGGAGACCCAGTACTTC	CASSQEGGVWETQYF
.	TRBV6-2/TRBV6-3	TRBJ1-6	.	TGTGCCAGCAGTCCGAGGGAAATGGGGAAGTCACCCCTCCACTTT	CASSPREMGKSPLHF
TRBD2	TRBV9	TRBJ2-2	.	TGTGCCAGCAGCGTAGCCCCTGGGGGGGAAAACACCGGGGAGCTGTTTTTT	CASSVAPGGENTGELFF
TRBD1	TRBV19	TRBJ2-2	.	TGTGCCAGTAGGCCCGGGACAGGGAGCACCGGGGAGCTGTTTTTT	CASRPGTGSTGELFF
TRBD1	TRBV10-3	TRBJ1-5	.	TGTGCCATCAGTGACCTGGACAGGAATCAGCCCCAGCATTTT	CAISDLDRNQPQHF
TRBD2	TRBV5-1	TRBJ2-7	.	TGCGCCAGCAGCTTGGCTCCGGGACTAGCGGCCTACGAGCAGTACTTC	CASSLAPGLAAYEQYF
.	TRBV6-2/TRBV6-3	TRBJ2-1	.	TGTGCCAGCAGCTTGGATTTCGGGAGTTACAATGAGCAGTTCTTC	CASSLDFGSYNEQFF
.	TRBV19	TRBJ2-6	.	TGTGCCAGTAGTATAGACAGAAGCTCTGGGGCCAACGTCCTGACTTTC	CASSIDRSSGANVLTF
.	TRBV19	TRBJ1-6	.	TGTGCCAGTGGAAGCAGTAATTCACCCCTCCACTTT	CASGSSNSPLHF
TRBD2	TRBV7-9	TRBJ2-5	.	TGTGCCAGCAGCTGGAGCGGGGGGGCCCAAGAGACCCAGTACTTC	CASSWSGGAQETQYF
.	TRBV7-2	TRBJ1-1	once	TGTGCCAGCAGCTTATTTGGGTCGGTCCGTGGGACTGAAGCTTTCTTT	CASSLFGSVRGTEAFF
.	TRBV30	TRBJ1-6	.	TGTGCCTGGAGTGCGGGACGCTATAATTCACCCCTCCACTTT	CAWSAGRYNSPLHF
.	TRBV10-3	TRBJ1-1	.	TGTGCCATCAGGACAGGCCAGTGGAACACTGAAGCTTTCTTT	CAIRTGQWNTEAFF
.	TRBV9	TRBJ2-1	once	TGTGCCAGCAAGGCAGGCGAAGGTTACAATGAGCAGTTCTTC	CASKAGEGYNEQFF
TRBD2	TRBV2	TRBJ2-7	.	TGTGCCAGCAGTGACGGACTAGCGGGAGATCGCTCCTACGAGCAGTACTTC	CASSDGLAGDRSYEQYF